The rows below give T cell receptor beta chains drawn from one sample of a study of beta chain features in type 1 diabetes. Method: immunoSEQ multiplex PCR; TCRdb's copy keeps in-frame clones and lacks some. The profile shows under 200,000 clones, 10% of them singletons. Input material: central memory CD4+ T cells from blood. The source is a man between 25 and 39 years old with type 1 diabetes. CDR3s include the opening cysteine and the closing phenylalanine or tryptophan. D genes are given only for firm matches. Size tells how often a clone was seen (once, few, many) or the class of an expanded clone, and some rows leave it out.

TGCAGCGAAACAGGGAAAGTCTACAATGAGCAGTTCTTC	CSETGKVYNEQFF	NA	NA	TRBJ2-1	TRBV29-1
TGTGCCAGGGGGGCCGCTGACTACGAGCAGTACTTC	CARGAADYEQYF	NA	NA	TRBJ2-7	TRBV2
TGCAGCGTTGAAGATCCGGCTAACTATGGCTACACCTTC	CSVEDPANYGYTF	NA	few	TRBJ1-2	TRBV29-1
TGTGCCACCAGCAGAGAAAGGCTAGCTGGCGAGCAGTACTTC	CATSRERLAGEQYF	NA	NA	TRBJ2-7	TRBV15
TGTGCCAGCAGCTTGCTAGCGGGGGGCCGAACCGGGGAGCTGTTTTTT	CASSLLAGGRTGELFF	TRBD2	few	TRBJ2-2	TRBV5-4
TGTGCCAGCAGTCCTTTTTCCGGCACTGAAGCTTTCTTT	CASSPFSGTEAFF	NA	few	TRBJ1-1	TRBV11-2
TGTGCCAGCAGCCCACTCCCTAGCGGGGTAACTTCAGATACGCAGTATTTT	CASSPLPSGVTSDTQYF	TRBD2	few	TRBJ2-3	TRBV7-3
TGTGCCAGCAGCCCAAGGAGGGAAAACTACAATGAGCAGTTCTTC	CASSPRRENYNEQFF	NA	NA	TRBJ2-1	TRBV7-7
TGTGCCAGCACCGGGACAGGGCACGGAAAACTGTTTTTT	CASTGTGHGKLFF	TRBD1	few	TRBJ1-4	TRBV19
TGTGCCAGCGAGGGACAGGGGAACACTGAAGCTTTCTTT	CASEGQGNTEAFF	TRBD1	few	TRBJ1-1	TRBV2
TGTGCCAGCAGCTTGGGGGGGACTAGCTGGGATACGCAGTATTTT	CASSLGGTSWDTQYF	TRBD2	few	TRBJ2-3	TRBV5-6
TGCGCCAGCAGCCATGGCACAGGGCCTGAAGCTTTCTTT	CASSHGTGPEAFF	NA	NA	TRBJ1-1	TRBV5-1
TGTGCCAGCGGGGGACAGGGAGGCACTGAAGCTTTCTTT	CASGGQGGTEAFF	TRBD1	few	TRBJ1-1	TRBV28
TGTGCCAGCAGCCCGACTAGCTTCGCAGATACGCAGTATTTT	CASSPTSFADTQYF	TRBD2	few	TRBJ2-3	TRBV7-3
TGTGCCAGCAGGCGGACTAGCGGGAAGGGAAACGAGCAGTTCTTC	CASRRTSGKGNEQFF	TRBD2	few	TRBJ2-1	TRBV11-2
TGTGCCAGCAGCCTTTCAGGAAACGAGCAGTACTTC	CASSLSGNEQYF	NA	few	TRBJ2-7	TRBV7-9
TGTGCCAGCAGGGCAGGCGCGAACACCGGGGAGCTGTTTTTT	CASRAGANTGELFF	NA	few	TRBJ2-2	TRBV2
TGTGCCAGCAGCTTAGATCGGTGGGCAGGGGGAGACTACGAGCAGTACTTC	CASSLDRWAGGDYEQYF	TRBD1	many	TRBJ2-7	TRBV7-2
TGTGCCAGCAGATCCCAGGGTTACGAGCAGTACTTC	CASRSQGYEQYF	NA	few	TRBJ2-7	TRBV7-2
TGTGCCAGCAGTCGTGTCGGGGGGAGCAATCAGCCCCAGCATTTT	CASSRVGGSNQPQHF	NA	NA	TRBJ1-5	TRBV5-6
TGTGCCAGCAGTTTCCCGGGACTCCCCGAGCAGTTCTTC	CASSFPGLPEQFF	NA	few	TRBJ2-1	TRBV6-5
TGTGCCAGCAGCCCAGCGGGATACAATGAGCAGTTCTTC	CASSPAGYNEQFF	TRBD2	few	TRBJ2-1	TRBV7-9
TGTGCCAGCGCGCTAGCGGCCTACGAGCAGTACTTC	CASALAAYEQYF	TRBD2	few	TRBJ2-7	TRBV2
TGTGCCAGCGCGATTTCCGAAAATAATCAGCCCCAGCATTTT	CASAISENNQPQHF	NA	few	TRBJ1-5	TRBV2
TGTGCCAGCAGGGACCTAGCGGGAGTAGAGCAGTTCTTC	CASRDLAGVEQFF	TRBD2	few	TRBJ2-1	TRBV7-2
TGCGCCAGCAGACTAGCGGGAGCCACAGATACGCAGTATTTT	CASRLAGATDTQYF	TRBD2	NA	TRBJ2-3	TRBV5-1
TGTGCCAGCAGAATATCCGGCGGGTTGGCCGGGGAGCTGTTTTTT	CASRISGGLAGELFF	NA	few	TRBJ2-2	TRBV28
TGTGCCAGCAAGGGTAGGGGCGACCTCTCAGATACGCAGTATTTT	CASKGRGDLSDTQYF	NA	NA	TRBJ2-3	TRBV28
TGCGCCAGCAGCCAAGAGGCAGATAACTATGGCTACACCTTC	CASSQEADNYGYTF	NA	NA	TRBJ1-2	TRBV4-3
TGTGCCAGCAGCTTAGCCATGAACACTGAAGCTTTCTTT	CASSLAMNTEAFF	NA	NA	TRBJ1-1	TRBV13
TGTGCCAGCAGTGCCCCTTACCGGGGAGAAAGGTACGAGCAGTACTTC	CASSAPYRGERYEQYF	NA	once	TRBJ2-7	TRBV28
TGCAGCGTTACGCCGACAGCCTCCTACGAGCAGTACTTC	CSVTPTASYEQYF	NA	few	TRBJ2-7	TRBV29-1
TGCGCCAGCAGCGTGGCCGGGACAGGGGCCTACGAGCAGTACTTC	CASSVAGTGAYEQYF	TRBD1	few	TRBJ2-7	TRBV5-1
TGTGCCAGCGGACAGGAATACAATGAGCAGTTCTTC	CASGQEYNEQFF	TRBD1	few	TRBJ2-1	TRBV27
TGTGCCTGGAGTGTTGGGCAGGGGAATGAAAAACTGTTTTTT	CAWSVGQGNEKLFF	NA	NA	TRBJ1-4	TRBV30
TGCGCCAGCAGCTTGACCAGCGGATACTCCTACGAGCAGTACTTC	CASSLTSGYSYEQYF	NA	few	TRBJ2-7	TRBV5-1
TGCGCCAGCAGCCAAGAGGACAGGGTACCTACTAACACAGATACGCAGTATTTT	CASSQEDRVPTNTDTQYF	TRBD1	NA	TRBJ2-3	TRBV4-3
TGTGCCAGCAGTACCGGGACAGGATATGTTCCCGAGCAGTACTTC	CASSTGTGYVPEQYF	TRBD1	NA	TRBJ2-7	TRBV5-4
TGTGCCAGTAGTCCAGCGGGAGAGACCCAGTACTTC	CASSPAGETQYF	NA	NA	TRBJ2-5	TRBV19
TGTGCCAGCGGGATTTGGGCTAGCAGCACAGATACGCAGTATTTT	CASGIWASSTDTQYF	NA	few	TRBJ2-3	TRBV6-5
TGTGCCTGGAAACTAGCGGGAAGGACAGATACGCAGTATTTT	CAWKLAGRTDTQYF	TRBD2	NA	TRBJ2-3	TRBV30
TGTGCCAGCAGTTTCTCTACGGGACAGGGAAGGGTCGAGCAGTACTTC	CASSFSTGQGRVEQYF	TRBD1	NA	TRBJ2-7	TRBV27
TGTGCCAGCAGTCCGGGACTAGCGGGAGCGGCAGAGACCCAGTACTTC	CASSPGLAGAAETQYF	TRBD2	NA	TRBJ2-5	TRBV2
TGTGCCAGCAGCTTAGTCGGCCACAGGAGCTCCTACAATGAGCAGTTCTTC	CASSLVGHRSSYNEQFF	NA	few	TRBJ2-1	TRBV7-2
TGTGCCAGCAGCGTAGATGGCAGGTATTCGCCTCAGTTCTTC	CASSVDGRYSPQFF	NA	few	TRBJ2-1	TRBV9
TGTGCCAGCAGCTTAGGCCTAGCGGGAGACGGGGATACGCAGTATTTT	CASSLGLAGDGDTQYF	TRBD2	few	TRBJ2-3	TRBV7-2
TGCAGCGTTGAATTGACGACAGGGGGGAGCTATGGCTACACCTTC	CSVELTTGGSYGYTF	TRBD1	many	TRBJ1-2	TRBV29-1